The clone carrying this TCR beta chain was counted a single time. Its target is not known. This sample was included in a study of Ad26.COV2.S vaccination and SARS-CoV-2 variants. Study results and limitations: Total T cell responses may have been underestimated by the TCR breadth and depth analyses.

Data came from immunoSEQ multiplex PCR; TCRdb stores just in-frame clones and leaves some out. The sample has around 370,000 clones; about 90% are singletons. The germline gives CDR1 SGHRS, CDR2 YFSETQ. CDR3 length equals 13 residues. The ends were cut back, 5 bases at V and 7 bases at J, with 16 bases in the middle. The sequence was collected from a human donor who had recovered from COVID-19. J is TRBJ2-7 and V is TRBV5-1; a weak D match, TRBD2 (5 bases). The sample consisted of peripheral blood, taken after recovery from COVID-19. The CDR3 sequence is CASRRVFLGEQYF. The DNA of the CDR3 is TGCGCCAGCAGGAGGGTGTTCTTGGGAGAGCAGTACTTC.